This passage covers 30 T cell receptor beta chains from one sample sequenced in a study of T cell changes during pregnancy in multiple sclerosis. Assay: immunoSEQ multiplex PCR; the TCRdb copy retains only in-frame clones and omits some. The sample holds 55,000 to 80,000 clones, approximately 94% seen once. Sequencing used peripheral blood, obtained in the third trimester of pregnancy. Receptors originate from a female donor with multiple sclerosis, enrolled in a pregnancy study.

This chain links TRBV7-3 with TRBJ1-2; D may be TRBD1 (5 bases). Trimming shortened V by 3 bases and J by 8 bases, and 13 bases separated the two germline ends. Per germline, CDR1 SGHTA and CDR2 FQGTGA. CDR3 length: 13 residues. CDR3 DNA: TGTGCCAGCAGCTTGGGGGGGTCTGACGGCTACACCTTC. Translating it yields CASSLGGSDGYTF.

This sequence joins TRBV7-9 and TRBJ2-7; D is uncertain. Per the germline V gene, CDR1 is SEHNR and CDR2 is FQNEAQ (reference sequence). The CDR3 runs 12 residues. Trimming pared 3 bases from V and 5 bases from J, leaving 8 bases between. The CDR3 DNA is TGTGCCAGCAGCTTCGACTTAGACGAGCAGTACTTC. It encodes CASSFDLDEQYF.

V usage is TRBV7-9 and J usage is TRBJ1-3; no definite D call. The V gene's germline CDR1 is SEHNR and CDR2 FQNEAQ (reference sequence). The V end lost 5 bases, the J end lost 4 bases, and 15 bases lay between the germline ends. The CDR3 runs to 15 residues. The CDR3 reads CASSLGGAVGNTIYF. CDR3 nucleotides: TGTGCCAGCAGCCTGGGTGGTGCGGTGGGAAACACCATATATTTT. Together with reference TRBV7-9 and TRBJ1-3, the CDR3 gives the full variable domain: DTGVSQNPRHKITKRGQNVTFRCDPISEHNRLYWYRQTLGQGPEFLTYFQNEAQLEKSRLLSDRFSAERPKGSFSTLEIQRTEQGDSAMYLCASSLGGAVGNTIYFGEGSWLTVV.

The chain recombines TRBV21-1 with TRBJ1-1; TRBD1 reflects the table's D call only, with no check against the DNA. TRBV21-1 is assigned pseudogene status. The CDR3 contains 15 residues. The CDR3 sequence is CASSPERQENTEAFF. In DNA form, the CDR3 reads TGTGCCAGCAGCCCTGAAAGACAGGAGAACACTGAAGCTTTCTTT.

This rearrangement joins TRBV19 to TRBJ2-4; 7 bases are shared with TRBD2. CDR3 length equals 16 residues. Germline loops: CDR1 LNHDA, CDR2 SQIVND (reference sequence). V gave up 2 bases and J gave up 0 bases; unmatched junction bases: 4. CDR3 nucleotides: TGTGCCAGTAGTATACGGGGGGATCTAGCCAAAAACATTCAGTACTTC. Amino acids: CASSIRGDLAKNIQYF.

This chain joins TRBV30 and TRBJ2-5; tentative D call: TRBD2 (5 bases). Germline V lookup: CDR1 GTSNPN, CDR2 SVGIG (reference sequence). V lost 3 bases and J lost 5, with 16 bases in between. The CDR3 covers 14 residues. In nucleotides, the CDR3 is TGTGCCTGGAGCGGGATCCGCTATAGGGAGACCCAGTACTTC. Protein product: CAWSGIRYRETQYF.

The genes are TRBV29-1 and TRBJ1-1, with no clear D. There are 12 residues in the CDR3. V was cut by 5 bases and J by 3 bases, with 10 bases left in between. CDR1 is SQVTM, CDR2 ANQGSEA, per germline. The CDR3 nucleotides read TGCAGCGTTTTAACTACCTACACTGAAGCTTTCTTT. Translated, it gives CSVLTTYTEAFF.

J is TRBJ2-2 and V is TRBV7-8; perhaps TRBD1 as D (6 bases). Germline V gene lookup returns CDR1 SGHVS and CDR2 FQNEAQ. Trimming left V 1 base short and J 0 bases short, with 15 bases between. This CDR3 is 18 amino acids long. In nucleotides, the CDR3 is TGTGCCAGCAGCTTAGGGCCGAGGACAGTCGCGAACACCGGGGAGCTGTTTTTT. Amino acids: CASSLGPRTVANTGELFF.

CDR3 loop: CASSQGGGDHYEQYF. In DNA form, the CDR3 reads TGTGCCAGCAGCCAAGGAGGGGGTGATCACTACGAGCAGTACTTC. This sequence joins TRBV4-2 and TRBJ2-7; tentative D call: TRBD1 (6 bases). This CDR3 has 15 residues. V was trimmed by 1 base and J by 3 bases, leaving 13 bases between them. CDR1 and CDR2 (germline): LGHNA, YNFKEQ.

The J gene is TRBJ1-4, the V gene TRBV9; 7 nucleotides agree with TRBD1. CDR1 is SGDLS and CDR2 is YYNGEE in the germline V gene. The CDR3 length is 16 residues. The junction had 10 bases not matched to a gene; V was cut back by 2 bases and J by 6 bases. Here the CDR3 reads CASSVGLRGTDEKLFF. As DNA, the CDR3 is TGTGCCAGCAGCGTGGGACTCAGGGGGACGGATGAAAAACTGTTTTTT.

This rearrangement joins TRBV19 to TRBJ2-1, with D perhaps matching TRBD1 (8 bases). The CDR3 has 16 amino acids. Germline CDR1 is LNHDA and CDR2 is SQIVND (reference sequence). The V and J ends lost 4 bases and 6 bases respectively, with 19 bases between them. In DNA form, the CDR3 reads TGTGCCAGTAGTACGGGAGGACAGGGCCGACCCAATGAGCAGTTCTTC. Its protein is CASSTGGQGRPNEQFF.

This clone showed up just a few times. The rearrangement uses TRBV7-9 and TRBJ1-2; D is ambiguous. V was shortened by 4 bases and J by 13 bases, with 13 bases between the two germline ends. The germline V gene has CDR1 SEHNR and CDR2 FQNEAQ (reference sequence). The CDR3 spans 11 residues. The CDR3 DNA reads TGTGCCAGCAGCTCCGGTGAGCCGCCCACCTTC. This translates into CASSSGEPPTF.

The CDR3 region is CASSPPEGRYGYTF. The CDR3, as DNA: TGTGCCAGCTCACCCCCTGAGGGTCGCTATGGCTACACCTTC. The V gene is TRBV18, the J gene TRBJ1-2; D is uncertain. Germline V lookup: CDR1 KGHSH, CDR2 LQKENI. The CDR3 is 14 amino acids. V lost 3 bases, J lost 4 bases, and 12 bases lay in between.

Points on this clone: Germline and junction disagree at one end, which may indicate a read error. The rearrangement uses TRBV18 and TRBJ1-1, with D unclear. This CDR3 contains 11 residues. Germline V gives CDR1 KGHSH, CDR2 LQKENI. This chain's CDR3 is CASSPDTEAFF. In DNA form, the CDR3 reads TGTGCCAGCTCACCCGACACGGAAGCTTTCTTT.

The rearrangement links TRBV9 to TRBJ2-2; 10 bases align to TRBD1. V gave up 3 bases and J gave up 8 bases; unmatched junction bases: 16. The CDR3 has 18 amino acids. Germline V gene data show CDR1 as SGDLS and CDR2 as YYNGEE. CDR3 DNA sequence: TGTGCCAGCAGCGCCACAATACCGGGACAGGGGACGTTAGGGGAGCTGTTTTTT. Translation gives CASSATIPGQGTLGELFF.

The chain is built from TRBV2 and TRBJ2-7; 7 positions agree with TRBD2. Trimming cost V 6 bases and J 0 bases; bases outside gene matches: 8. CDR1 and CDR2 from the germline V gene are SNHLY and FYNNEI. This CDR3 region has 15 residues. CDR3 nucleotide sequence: TGTGCCAGCAGCAGGGAAGCGGGGTACTCCTACGAGCAGTACTTC. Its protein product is CASSREAGYSYEQYF. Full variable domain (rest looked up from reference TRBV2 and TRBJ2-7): EPEVTQTPSHQVTQMGQEVILRCVPISNHLYFYWYRQILGQKVEFLVSFYNNEISEKSEIFDDQFSVERPDGSNFTLKIRSTKLEDSAMYFCASSREAGYSYEQYFGPGTRLTVT.

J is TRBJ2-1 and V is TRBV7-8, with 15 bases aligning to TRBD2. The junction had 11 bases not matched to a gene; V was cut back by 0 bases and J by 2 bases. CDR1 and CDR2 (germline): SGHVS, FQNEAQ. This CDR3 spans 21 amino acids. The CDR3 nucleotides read TGTGCCAGCAGCTTAGCCCCCGCCGGGACTAGCGGGGGGCCTACCTACAATGAGCAGTTCTTC. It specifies CASSLAPAGTSGGPTYNEQFF.

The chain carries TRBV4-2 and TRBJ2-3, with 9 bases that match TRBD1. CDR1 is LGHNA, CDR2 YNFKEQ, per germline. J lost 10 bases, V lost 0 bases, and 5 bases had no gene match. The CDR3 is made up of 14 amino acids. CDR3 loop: CASSQDYRDRAQYF. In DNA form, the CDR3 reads TGTGCCAGCAGCCAAGATTACCGGGACAGGGCGCAGTATTTT.

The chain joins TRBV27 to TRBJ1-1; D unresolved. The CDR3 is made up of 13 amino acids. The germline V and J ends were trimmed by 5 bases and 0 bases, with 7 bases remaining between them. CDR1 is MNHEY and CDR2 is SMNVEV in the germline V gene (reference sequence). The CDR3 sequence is CASSGRVNTEAFF. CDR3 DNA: TGTGCCAGCAGTGGGCGAGTGAACACTGAAGCTTTCTTT.

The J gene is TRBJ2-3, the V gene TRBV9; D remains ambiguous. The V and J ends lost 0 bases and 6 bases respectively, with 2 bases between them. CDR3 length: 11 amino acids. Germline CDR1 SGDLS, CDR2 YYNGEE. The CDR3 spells CASSVADTQYF. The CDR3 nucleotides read TGTGCCAGCAGCGTAGCGGATACGCAGTATTTT.

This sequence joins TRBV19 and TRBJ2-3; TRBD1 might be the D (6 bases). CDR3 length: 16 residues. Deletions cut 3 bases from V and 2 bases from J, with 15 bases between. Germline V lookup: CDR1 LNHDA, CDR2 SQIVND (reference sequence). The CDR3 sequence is CASSILGQSATDTQYF. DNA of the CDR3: TGTGCCAGTAGTATTCTAGGACAGTCGGCCACAGATACGCAGTATTTT.

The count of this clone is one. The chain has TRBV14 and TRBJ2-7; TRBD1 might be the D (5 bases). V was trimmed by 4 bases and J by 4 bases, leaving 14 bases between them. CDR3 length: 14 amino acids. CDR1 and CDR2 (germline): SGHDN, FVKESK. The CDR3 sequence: CASSLKYRPYEQYF. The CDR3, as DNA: TGTGCCAGCAGCCTAAAGTACAGGCCTTACGAGCAGTACTTC.

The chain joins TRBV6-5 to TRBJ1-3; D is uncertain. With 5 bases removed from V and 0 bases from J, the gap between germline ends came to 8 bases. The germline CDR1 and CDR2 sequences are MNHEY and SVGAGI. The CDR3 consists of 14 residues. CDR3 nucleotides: TGTGCCAGCAGTCGACTCCGCTCTGGAAACACCATATATTTT. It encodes CASSRLRSGNTIYF.

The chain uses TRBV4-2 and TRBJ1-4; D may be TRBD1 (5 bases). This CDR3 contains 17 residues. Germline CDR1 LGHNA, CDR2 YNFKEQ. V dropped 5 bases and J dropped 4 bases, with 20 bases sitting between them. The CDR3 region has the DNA TGTGCCAGCAGCAGCAGGGAATCCCTCCTCCTTAATGAAAAACTGTTTTTT. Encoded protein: CASSSRESLLLNEKLFF.

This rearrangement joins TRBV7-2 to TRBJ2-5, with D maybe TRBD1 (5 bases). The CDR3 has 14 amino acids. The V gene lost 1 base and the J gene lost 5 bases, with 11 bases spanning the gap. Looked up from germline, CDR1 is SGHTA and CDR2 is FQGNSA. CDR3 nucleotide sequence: TGTGCCAGCAGCTTAGGTACAGGTTGGGAGACCCAGTACTTC. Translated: CASSLGTGWETQYF.

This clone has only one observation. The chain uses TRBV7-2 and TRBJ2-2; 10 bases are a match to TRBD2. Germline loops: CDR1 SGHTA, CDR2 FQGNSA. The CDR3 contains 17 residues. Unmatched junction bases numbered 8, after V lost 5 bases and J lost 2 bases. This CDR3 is CASSARTSGFNTGELFF. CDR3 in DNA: TGTGCCAGCAGCGCGCGGACTAGCGGATTCAACACCGGGGAGCTGTTTTTT.

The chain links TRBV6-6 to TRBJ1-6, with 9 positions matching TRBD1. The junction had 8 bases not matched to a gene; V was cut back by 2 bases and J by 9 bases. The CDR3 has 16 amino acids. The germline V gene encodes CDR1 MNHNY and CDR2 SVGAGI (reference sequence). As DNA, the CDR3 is TGTGCCAGCAGTTACAGCTCCGGGACAGGGAGTTCACCCCTCCACTTT. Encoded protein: CASSYSSGTGSSPLHF.

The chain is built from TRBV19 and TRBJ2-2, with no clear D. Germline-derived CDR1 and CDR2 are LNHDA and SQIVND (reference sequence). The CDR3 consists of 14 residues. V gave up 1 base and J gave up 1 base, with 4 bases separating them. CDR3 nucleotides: TGTGCCAGTAGTATAGCCCTGAACACCGGGGAGCTGTTTTTT. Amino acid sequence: CASSIALNTGELFF.

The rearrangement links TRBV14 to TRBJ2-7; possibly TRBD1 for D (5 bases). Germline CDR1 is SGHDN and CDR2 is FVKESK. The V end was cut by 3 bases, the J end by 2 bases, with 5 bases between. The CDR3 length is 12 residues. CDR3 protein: CASSHRAYEQYF. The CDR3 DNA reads TGTGCCAGCAGCCACAGGGCCTACGAGCAGTACTTC.

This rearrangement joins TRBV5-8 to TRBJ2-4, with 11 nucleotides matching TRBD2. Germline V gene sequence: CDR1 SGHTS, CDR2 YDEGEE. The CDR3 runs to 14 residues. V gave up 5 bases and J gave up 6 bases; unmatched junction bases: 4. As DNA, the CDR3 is TGTGCCAGCAGACGACTAGCGGGGATAAACATTCAGTACTTC. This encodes CASRRLAGINIQYF.